This TCR beta chain appears in the sequencing data of a study of neurological immune-mediated disorders. In this sample, this clonotype turned up many times. The antigen remains undetermined. The CDR3 is 12 amino acids. V lost 5 bases and J 8 bases, leaving 15 bases between the germline ends. Germline CDR1 and CDR2: SQVTM and ANQGSEA. Every sequencing run produced over 180 million TCR-beta sequences, and the sequences from any one run covered 15-18 subjects. TCRdb fed the 5' RACE reads into MiXCR, producing one record per CDR3 protein. The sample comprises 25,000 to 35,000 distinct CDR3 sequences, 15% of which are singletons, and around a quarter rests with the top ten. Study-level results: None of the CDR3 amino acid sequences in expanded clones turned up in more than one subject, which points to private repertoires in all groups.

The sample comprised PBMCs. The chain has TRBV29-1 and TRBJ1-2; D is unclear. This receptor was taken from a man aged 70 or older in good health. The CDR3 region is CSVTLPGKGYTF. The CDR3 nucleotides read TGCAGCGTTACCCTCCCCGGAAAGGGCTACACCTTC.